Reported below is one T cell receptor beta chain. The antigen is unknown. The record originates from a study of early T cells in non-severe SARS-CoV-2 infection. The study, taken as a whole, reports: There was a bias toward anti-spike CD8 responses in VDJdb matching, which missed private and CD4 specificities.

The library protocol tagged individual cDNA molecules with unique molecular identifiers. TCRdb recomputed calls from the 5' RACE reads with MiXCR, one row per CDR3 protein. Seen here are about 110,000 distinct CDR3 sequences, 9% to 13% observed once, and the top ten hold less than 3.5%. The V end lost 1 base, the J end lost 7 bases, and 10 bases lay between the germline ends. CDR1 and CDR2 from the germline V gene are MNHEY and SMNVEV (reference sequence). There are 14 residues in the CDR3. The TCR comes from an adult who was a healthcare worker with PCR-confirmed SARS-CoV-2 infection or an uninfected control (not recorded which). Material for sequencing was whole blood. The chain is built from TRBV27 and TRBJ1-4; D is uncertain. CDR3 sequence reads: CASSLFTTPEKLFF. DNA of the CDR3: TGTGCCAGCAGTTTATTTACGACACCTGAAAAACTGTTTTTT.